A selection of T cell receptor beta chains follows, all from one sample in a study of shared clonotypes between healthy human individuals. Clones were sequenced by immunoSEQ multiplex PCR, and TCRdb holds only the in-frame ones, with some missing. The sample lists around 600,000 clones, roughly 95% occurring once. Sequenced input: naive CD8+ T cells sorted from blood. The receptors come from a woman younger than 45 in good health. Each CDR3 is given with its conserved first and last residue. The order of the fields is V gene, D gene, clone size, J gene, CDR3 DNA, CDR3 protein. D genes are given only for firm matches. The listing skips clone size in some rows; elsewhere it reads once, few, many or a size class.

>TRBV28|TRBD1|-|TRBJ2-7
TGTGCCAGCAGTTTTCGACAGGGGCAAAGCGAGCAGTACTTC
CASSFRQGQSEQYF
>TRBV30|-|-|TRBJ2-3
TGTGCCTGGAGTGTAATCGGGAGCACAGATACGCAGTATTTT
CAWSVIGSTDTQYF
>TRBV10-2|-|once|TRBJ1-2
TGCGCCAGCAGTGAGGGAGACTATGGCTACACCTTC
CASSEGDYGYTF
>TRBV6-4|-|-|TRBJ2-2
TGTGCCAGCAGTGGGAACACCGGGGAGCTGTTTTTT
CASSGNTGELFF
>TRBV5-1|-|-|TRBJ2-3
TGCGCCAGCAGCCCCAGGGGAGCTGGCACAGATACGCAGTATTTT
CASSPRGAGTDTQYF
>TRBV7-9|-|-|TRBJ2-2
TGTGCCAGCAGCTTAGTTCCGGGTCGGTTGGAGCTGTTTTTT
CASSLVPGRLELFF
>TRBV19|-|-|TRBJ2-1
TGTGCCAGTAGTGCCCTAAAAAGCTCCTACAATGAGCAGTTCTTC
CASSALKSSYNEQFF
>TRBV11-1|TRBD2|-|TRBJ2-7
TGTGCCAGCAGCTTAGGGACTAGCGGGATGTGGGCCGAGCAGTACTTC
CASSLGTSGMWAEQYF
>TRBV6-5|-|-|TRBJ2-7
TGTGCCAGCAGTTACCGGGCCAGTCCCTCAGAGCAGTACTTC
CASSYRASPSEQYF
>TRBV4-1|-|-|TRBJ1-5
TGCGCCAGCAGCCTGCACCCAAACAATCAGCCCCAGCATTTT
CASSLHPNNQPQHF
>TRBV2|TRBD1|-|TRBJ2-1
TGTGCCAGCGTTACCGGGACAGGGGTGACTGAGCAGTTCTTC
CASVTGTGVTEQFF
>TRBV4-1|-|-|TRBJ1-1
TGCGCCAGCAGCCAAGTGGACCGGACAGAAATGAACACTGAAGCTTTCTTT
CASSQVDRTEMNTEAFF
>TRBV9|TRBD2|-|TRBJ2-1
TGTGCCAGCAGCGCCTTGACTAGCGGGACCTACAATGAGCAGTTCTTC
CASSALTSGTYNEQFF
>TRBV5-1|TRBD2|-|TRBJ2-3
TGCGCCAGCAGCTTTAGAGCGGGAGTAGCAGATACGCAGTATTTT
CASSFRAGVADTQYF
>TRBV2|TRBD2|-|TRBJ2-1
TGTGCCAGCAGACTAGCGGTAATGGATGAGCAGTTCTTC
CASRLAVMDEQFF
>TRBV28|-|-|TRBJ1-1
TGTGCCAGCAGCCAGGGACGCGAGAACACTGAAGCTTTCTTT
CASSQGRENTEAFF